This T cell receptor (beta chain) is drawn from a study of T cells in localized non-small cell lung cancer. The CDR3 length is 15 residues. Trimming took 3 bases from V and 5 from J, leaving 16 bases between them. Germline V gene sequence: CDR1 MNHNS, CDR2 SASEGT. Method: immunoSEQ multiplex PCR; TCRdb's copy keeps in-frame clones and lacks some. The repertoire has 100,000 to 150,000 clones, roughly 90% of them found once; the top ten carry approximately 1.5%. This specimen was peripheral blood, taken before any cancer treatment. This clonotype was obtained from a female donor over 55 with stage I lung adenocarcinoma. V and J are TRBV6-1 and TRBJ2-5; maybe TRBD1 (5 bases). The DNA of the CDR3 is TGTGCCAGCAGTGATCAGGGTCGACTCGTGGAGACCCAGTACTTC. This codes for CASSDQGRLVETQYF.